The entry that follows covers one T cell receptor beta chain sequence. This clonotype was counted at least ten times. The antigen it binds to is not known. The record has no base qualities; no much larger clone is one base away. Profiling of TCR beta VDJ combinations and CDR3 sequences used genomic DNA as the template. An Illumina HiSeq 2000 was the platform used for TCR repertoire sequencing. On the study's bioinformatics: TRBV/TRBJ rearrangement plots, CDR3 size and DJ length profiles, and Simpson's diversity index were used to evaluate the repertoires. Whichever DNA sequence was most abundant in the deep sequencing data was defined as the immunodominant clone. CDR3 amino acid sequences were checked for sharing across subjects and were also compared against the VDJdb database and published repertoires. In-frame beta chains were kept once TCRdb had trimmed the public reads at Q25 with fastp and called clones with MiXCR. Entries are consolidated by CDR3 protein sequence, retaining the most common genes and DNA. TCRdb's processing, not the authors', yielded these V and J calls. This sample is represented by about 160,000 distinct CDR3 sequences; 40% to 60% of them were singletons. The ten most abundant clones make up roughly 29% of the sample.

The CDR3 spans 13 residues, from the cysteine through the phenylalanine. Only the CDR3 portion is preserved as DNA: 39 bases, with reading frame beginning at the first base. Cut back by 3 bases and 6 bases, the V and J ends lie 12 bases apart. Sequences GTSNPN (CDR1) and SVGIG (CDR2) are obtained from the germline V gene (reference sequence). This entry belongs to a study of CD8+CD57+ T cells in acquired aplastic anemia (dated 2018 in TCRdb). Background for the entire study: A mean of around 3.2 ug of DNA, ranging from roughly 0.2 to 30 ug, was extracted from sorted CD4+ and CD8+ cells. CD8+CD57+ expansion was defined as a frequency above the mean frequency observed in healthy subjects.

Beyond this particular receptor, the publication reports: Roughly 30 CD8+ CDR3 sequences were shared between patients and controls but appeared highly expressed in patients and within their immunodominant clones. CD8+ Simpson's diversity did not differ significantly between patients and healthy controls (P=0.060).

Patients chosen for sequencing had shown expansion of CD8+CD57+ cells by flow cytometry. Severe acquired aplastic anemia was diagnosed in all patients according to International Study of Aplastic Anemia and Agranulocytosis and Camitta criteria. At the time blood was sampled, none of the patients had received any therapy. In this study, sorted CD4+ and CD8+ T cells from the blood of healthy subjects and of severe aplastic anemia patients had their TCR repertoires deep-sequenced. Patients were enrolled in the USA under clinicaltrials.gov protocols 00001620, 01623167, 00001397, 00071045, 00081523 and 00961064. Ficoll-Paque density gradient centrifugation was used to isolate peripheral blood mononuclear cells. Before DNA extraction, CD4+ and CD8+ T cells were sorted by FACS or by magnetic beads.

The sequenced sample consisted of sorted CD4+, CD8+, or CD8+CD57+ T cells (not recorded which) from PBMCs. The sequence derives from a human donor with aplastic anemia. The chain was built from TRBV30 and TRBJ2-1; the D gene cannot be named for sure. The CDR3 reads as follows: CAWSGNRVNEQFF. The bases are TGTGCCTGGAGCGGAAACCGGGTCAATGAGCAGTTCTTC.